The source of this T cell receptor (beta chain) is a study of blood T cell repertoires in COVID-19. The protocol was immunoSEQ multiplex PCR, while the TCRdb copy is restricted to in-frame clones and leaves out a portion. The data contain over 250,000 clones, about nine tenths of them singletons. CDR1 LGHDT and CDR2 YNNKEL come from the germline V gene (reference sequence). V lost 6 bases and J lost 4; bases outside the gene matches: 9. The CDR3 is made up of 15 amino acids. Cohort 3 recovery required two negative PCRs, clearance, or symptom resolution. This TCR derives from a woman aged 55-70 years who had recovered from COVID-19. The chain joins TRBV3-1 (or the pseudogene TRBV3-2) to TRBJ2-7, with 10 bases aligning to TRBD2. The sample consisted of PBMCs or T cells enriched from blood (not recorded which). The CDR3 spells CASSQIAGGGYEQYF. CDR3 in DNA: TGTGCCAGCAGTCAAATAGCGGGAGGTGGTTACGAGCAGTACTTC.